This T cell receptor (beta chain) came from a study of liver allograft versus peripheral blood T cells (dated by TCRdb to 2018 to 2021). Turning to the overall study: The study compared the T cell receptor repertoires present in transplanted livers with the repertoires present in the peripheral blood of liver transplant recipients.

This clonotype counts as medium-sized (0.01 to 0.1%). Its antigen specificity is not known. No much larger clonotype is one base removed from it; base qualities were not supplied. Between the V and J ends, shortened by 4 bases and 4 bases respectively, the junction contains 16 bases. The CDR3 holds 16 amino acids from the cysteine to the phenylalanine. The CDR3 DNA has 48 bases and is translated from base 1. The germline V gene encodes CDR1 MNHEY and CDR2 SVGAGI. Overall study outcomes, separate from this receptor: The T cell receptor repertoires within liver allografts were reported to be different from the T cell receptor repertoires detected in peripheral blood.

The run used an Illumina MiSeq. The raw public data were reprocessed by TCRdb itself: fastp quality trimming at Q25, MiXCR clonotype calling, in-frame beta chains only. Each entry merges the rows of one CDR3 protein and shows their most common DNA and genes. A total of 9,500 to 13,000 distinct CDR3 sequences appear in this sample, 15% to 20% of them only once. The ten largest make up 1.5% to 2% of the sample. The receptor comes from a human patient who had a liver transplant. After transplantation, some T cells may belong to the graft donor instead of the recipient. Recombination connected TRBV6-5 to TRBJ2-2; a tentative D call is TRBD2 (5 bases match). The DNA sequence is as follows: TGTGCCAGCAGTTTTACTGGGAGAAGACCCACCGGGGAGCTGTTTTTT. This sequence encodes CASSFTGRRPTGELFF.